These T cell receptor beta chains were read from a single sample in a study of tumor-infiltrating lymphocytes in oesophageal squamous cell carcinoma. TCRdb called the PCR reads again in MiXCR, with one record for every CDR3 protein. This sample has 20,000 to 25,000 distinct CDR3 sequences, with about 35% found just once. The sequencing input was esophageal tumor tissue. Source of these receptors: a male donor with esophageal squamous cell carcinoma. CDR3s include the opening cysteine and the closing phenylalanine or tryptophan. Each record gives: D gene, J gene, V gene, clone size, CDR3 protein, CDR3 DNA. D genes are given only for firm matches. The listing skips clone size in some rows; elsewhere it reads once, few, many or a size class.

>NA|TRBJ2-5|TRBV6-1|medium-sized
CASSGVSQETQYF
TGTGCCAGCAGTGGGGTATCCCAAGAGACCCAGTACTTC
>TRBD1|TRBJ2-5|TRBV7-2|NA
CASSLAGTGEETQYF
TGTGCCAGCAGCTTAGCCGGGACAGGGGAGGAGACCCAGTACTTC
>TRBD2|TRBJ2-3|TRBV7-9|NA
CASSLGRGRSTDTQYF
TGTGCCAGCAGCTTAGGACGCGGGAGGAGCACAGATACGCAGTATTTT
>TRBD2|TRBJ2-1|TRBV4-2|many
CASSQEPGTSGSDEQFF
TGTGCCAGCAGCCAAGAGCCCGGGACTAGCGGGAGCGATGAGCAGTTCTTC
>NA|TRBJ2-5|TRBV7-4|once
CASSLRSSTAGDNEQYF
TGTGCCAGCAGCCTTAGAAGTTCGACAGCCGGGGACAATGAGCAGTACTTC
>TRBD1|TRBJ1-4|TRBV7-8|NA
CASSRGQGGNEKLFF
TGTGCCAGCAGCCGGGGACAGGGAGGGAATGAAAAACTGTTTTTT
>NA|TRBJ1-1|TRBV7-2|NA
CASRRQTGNTEAFF
TGTGCCAGCAGGCGTCAAACAGGGAACACTGAAGCTTTCTTT
>NA|TRBJ1-2|TRBV7-9|NA
CASSLGLGRDDGYTF
TGTGCCAGCAGCTTAGGTCTCGGCCGTGACGATGGCTACACCTTC
>NA|TRBJ2-7|TRBV27|many
CASSLLRGVSYEQYF
TGTGCCAGCAGTTTACTCCGCGGGGTATCCTACGAGCAGTACTTC
>NA|TRBJ1-2|TRBV28|many
CASSLSPGLPSGYTF
TGTGCCAGCAGTTTAAGCCCCGGGCTCCCCAGTGGCTACACCTTC
>TRBD2|TRBJ2-7|TRBV7-2|once
CASSRTSGSTYEQYF
TGTGCCAGCAGCCGCACTAGCGGGTCTACCTACGAGCAGTACTTC
>NA|TRBJ1-3|TRBV28|many
CASSDTRSATSSGNTIYF
TGTGCCAGCAGTGACACCCGCTCGGCCACCAGCTCTGGAAACACCATATATTTT
>NA|TRBJ1-4|TRBV18|NA
CASSPPGVEKLFF
TGTGCCAGCTCACCACCGGGGGTTGAAAAACTGTTTTTT
>NA|TRBJ1-1|TRBV7-4|NA
CASSLNTGREEAFF
TGTGCCAGCAGCTTAAACACGGGACGGGAAGAAGCTTTCTTT
>TRBD1|TRBJ2-3|TRBV7-3|NA
CASSSYQGARDTQYF
TGTGCCAGCAGCTCATATCAGGGGGCGAGAGATACGCAGTATTTT
>NA|TRBJ1-5|TRBV6-6|few
CASSRRGGEGAGQPQHF
TGTGCCAGCAGCCGACGTGGGGGGGAGGGAGCGGGGCAGCCCCAGCATTTT
>NA|TRBJ2-6|TRBV7-2|medium-sized
CASSRRRSGANVLTF
TGTGCCAGCAGCCGTCGTCGGTCTGGGGCCAACGTCCTGACTTTC
>NA|TRBJ1-6|TRBV6-1|NA
CASSRELGRKFLPLHF
TGTGCCAGCAGCCGCGAACTGGGACGGAAATTTTTGCCCCTCCACTTT
>NA|TRBJ2-1|TRBV7-4|NA
CASRISNEQFF
TGTGCCAGCAGGATTTCCAATGAGCAGTTCTTC
>TRBD2|TRBJ2-1|TRBV7-9|many
CASSARPPTSGTTHEQFF
TGTGCCAGCAGCGCACGCCCCCCGACTAGCGGGACTACCCATGAGCAGTTCTTC
>NA|TRBJ2-1|TRBV7-8|NA
CANIERTFYNEQFF
TGTGCCAACATCGAGCGGACCTTCTACAATGAGCAGTTCTTC
>NA|TRBJ2-5|TRBV11-3|NA
CASSLDPNNKETQYF
TGTGCCAGCAGCTTAGACCCTAACAATAAAGAGACCCAGTACTTC
>TRBD1|TRBJ2-7|TRBV18|few
CASSTGDEQYF
TGTGCCAGCTCCACAGGGGACGAGCAGTACTTC
>TRBD2|TRBJ2-1|TRBV24-1|NA
CATSDSRGLAGRRPYNEQFF
TGTGCCACCAGTGATTCCAGGGGACTAGCGGGAAGACGTCCCTACAATGAGCAGTTCTTC
>NA|TRBJ2-7|TRBV4-3|NA
CASSQDRGLGYEQYF
TGCGCCAGCAGCCAAGATCGAGGGTTGGGATACGAGCAGTACTTC
>TRBD1|TRBJ1-4|TRBV6-1|many
CASRQQGSEKLFF
TGTGCCAGCAGGCAACAGGGGAGCGAAAAACTGTTTTTT
>NA|TRBJ2-7|TRBV7-8|medium-sized
CASSPDYEQYF
TGTGCCAGCAGCCCTGACTACGAGCAGTACTTC
>TRBD2|TRBJ2-1|TRBV7-3|NA
CASSLTLSGGRLYNEQFF
TGTGCCAGCAGCTTAACGTTATCGGGCGGGAGATTATACAATGAGCAGTTCTTC
>TRBD2|TRBJ2-1|TRBV10-3|few
CAIRRGGQDNEQFF
TGTGCCATCAGGCGGGGGGGCCAGGACAATGAGCAGTTCTTC
>TRBD1|TRBJ1-2|TRBV5-1|few
CASSLQGAQGYTF
TGCGCCAGCAGTTTACAGGGGGCGCAGGGCTACACCTTC
>NA|TRBJ1-1|TRBV10-1|many
CASSQQKNTEAFF
TGCGCCAGCAGTCAGCAAAAAAACACTGAAGCTTTCTTT
>NA|TRBJ1-1|TRBV6-1|NA
CASSEVGSGSEAFF
TGTGCCAGCAGTGAAGTAGGGAGTGGATCTGAAGCTTTCTTT
>TRBD1|TRBJ1-2|TRBV6-1|many
CASRDRGRVYGYTF
TGTGCCAGCAGGGACAGGGGGCGTGTCTATGGCTACACCTTC
>NA|TRBJ1-1|TRBV11-2|few
CASSLESYRRNTEAFF
TGTGCCAGCAGCTTAGAGAGTTACAGACGGAACACTGAAGCTTTCTTT
>TRBD2|TRBJ2-5|TRBV5-1|many
CASSLGTSRSNEQYF
TGCGCCAGCAGCTTGGGGACTAGCCGAAGCAATGAGCAGTACTTC
>TRBD2|TRBJ2-3|TRBV7-8|NA
CASSLGGREATQYF
TGTGCCAGCAGCTTAGGAGGGAGGGAGGCTACGCAGTATTTT
>NA|TRBJ2-7|TRBV6-6|NA
CASSYGGLGSEQYF
TGTGCCAGCAGTTACGGAGGGCTCGGTAGCGAGCAGTACTTC